What follows is one TCR beta chain and its context. As yet, its antigen is unknown. The data stem from a study of T cell responses to AZD1222 COVID-19 vaccine. Whole-study findings and limits: Donors were mostly white British, more females; clonal diversity possibly underestimated.

CDR3 size: 15 residues. V lost 1 base, J lost 4 bases, and 10 bases lay in between. Looked up from germline, CDR1 is SGHAT and CDR2 is FQDESV (reference sequence). Repertoires were generated with immunoSEQ multiplex PCR, while TCRdb's copy carries only in-frame clones and drops some. This sample has tens of thousands of clones, with about 92% found just once. This chain uses TRBV11-1 with TRBJ2-2; the D is unclear. The sample consisted of peripheral blood, taken on day 0 of AZD1222 vaccination. This TCR derives from an adult in good health. The CDR3: CASSLGGITTGELFF. The CDR3 DNA reads TGTGCCAGCAGCTTAGGGGGAATCACCACCGGGGAGCTGTTTTTT.